This TCR beta chain emerged from a study of graft-versus-host responses after intestinal transplantation. Study-level background: Among the recipients, all got anti-thymocyte globulin induction and then tacrolimus and steroids for approximately 3 years. Findings and limits, study-wide: GvH clones detected in recipient marrow included some appearing first in ileum or blood.

The CDR3 has 11 amino acids. Germline CDR1 MDHEN, CDR2 SYDVKM. V gave up 2 bases and J gave up 4 bases, with 3 bases separating them. Data came from immunoSEQ multiplex PCR; TCRdb stores just in-frame clones and leaves some out. In the table there are approximately 9,300 clones, 30% of which are singletons. Comments on this clone: The CDR3 carries no conserved terminal phenylalanine or tryptophan, so it likely arises from a read error.

Each mixed lymphocyte reaction held roughly 200,000 CFSE-labeled responders and roughly 200,000 irradiated violet-dye-labeled stimulators. Dividing CFSE-low CD3+CD4+ and CD3+CD8+ responders were isolated by sorting after the reaction. The chain joins TRBV28 to TRBJ2-7; D is uncertain. The specimen was alloreactive CD4+ T cells from a mixed lymphocyte reaction culture, collected before intestinal transplant. Sample subset: CFSE-low proliferating T cells sorted from approximately six-day pre-transplant mixed lymphocyte reaction (GvH or HvG direction). This clonotype was sampled from a human patient who received an intestinal transplant. The CDR3 protein is CASSLGYEQYL. CDR3 bases: TGTGCCAGCAGTTTAGGTTACGAGCAGTACCTC.